Described below is a single T cell receptor (beta chain) sequence and its context. Its target is not known. The data originate from a study of PD-1 blockade in classical Hodgkin lymphoma. Repertoires were generated with immunoSEQ multiplex PCR, while TCRdb's copy carries only in-frame clones and drops some. The table records about 40,000 clones, about 89% of them present only once. All the patients suffered relapse after autologous stem cell transplantation, and brentuximab vedotin exposure differed. Complete response, partial response or progressive disease made up the best responses. Points from the study as a whole: CD4+ TCR diversity, unlike CD8+, rose significantly by C4D1. Baseline TCR diversity was reportedly lower in newly diagnosed patients than in healthy donors. It was reported as lower still in relapsed/refractory patients. Later analyses included only patients treated at least 1 year post-ASCT.

The origin of this receptor is a human donor with classical Hodgkin lymphoma. Sequencing used peripheral blood mononuclear cells (PBMCs), obtained at baseline.

CDR3 residues: CASNGQGFLEQYF. CDR3 DNA: TGTGCCAGCAACGGACAGGGATTTTTGGAGCAGTACTTC. This rearrangement joins TRBV28 to TRBJ2-7, with 8 bases lining up with TRBD1. With V trimmed by 7 bases and J by 7 bases, 9 bases remained unmatched. This CDR3 region has 13 residues. Germline CDR1 and CDR2: MDHEN and SYDVKM.